This T cell receptor beta chain was obtained from a study of T cell responses to AZD1222 COVID-19 vaccine. Whole-study findings and limits: Variant regions that are unmutated are reportedly the target of nearly half of spike-specific TCRs. Spike regions recognized by vaccine-associated CD4 TCRs spanned the protein, led by 160-218 and 743-854. There were mostly white British donors and more females than males, and clonal diversity was possibly underestimated.

Measured with immunoSEQ multiplex PCR; TCRdb has only the in-frame clones, and not every one. The sample comprises some 120,000 clones, over 80% of which are singletons, and about 5.6% rests with the top ten. In the case of this clone: The antigen is not known.

CDR3 size: 15 residues. Germline CDR1 reads MGHDK; CDR2 reads SYGVNS. Trimming shortened V by 4 bases and J by 6 bases, and 15 bases separated the two germline ends. This specimen consisted of peripheral blood, obtained on day 0 of AZD1222 vaccination. The TCR comes from an adult in good health. The J gene is TRBJ1-4, the V gene TRBV25-1; maybe TRBD1 (6 bases). The CDR3 nucleotides read TGTGCCAGCAGTGTAGGGACATCCTGGGATGAAAAACTGTTTTTT. This sequence encodes CASSVGTSWDEKLFF.